The text below deals with one TCR beta chain. Profiling relied on immunoSEQ multiplex PCR, and the TCRdb table lists in-frame clones only, not all of them. The table has 130,000 to 150,000 clones, approximately 88% seen once; the top ten hold 5.5%. The source of the sample is a study of blood T cell repertoires in COVID-19. Study background: PBMCs, B-cell-depleted T cells, or T cells provided the cDNA or gDNA that made up the material.

CDR1 and CDR2 (germline): MRHNA, SNTAGT. Trimming removed 0 bases at V and 11 bases at J, with 16 bases between. This CDR3 contains 14 residues. Input material: PBMCs or T cells enriched from blood (not recorded which). The rearrangement joins TRBV6-4 to TRBJ1-1; D is uncertain. The source is a man in his forties or fifties with acute COVID-19. CDR3 sequence (DNA): TGTGCCAGCAGTGACTCCGTTTTCAGGTATTCGGCTTTCTTT. Translation: CASSDSVFRYSAFF.